This T cell receptor (beta chain) was sequenced during a study of blood T cell repertoires in COVID-19 (dated by TCRdb to 2020 to 2022). Study-wide context: Collaborator samples came from the United States, Italy and Spain and covered acute and convalescent phases of COVID-19. The prospective study material was composed of cDNA or gDNA derived from T cells, B-cell-depleted T cells, or PBMCs. The dataset comprised deeply sampled blood TCRbeta repertoires from subjects exposed to, actively infected with, or recovered from COVID-19. The repertoires were released in a freely available public database meant as a resource for research on the immune response to SARS-CoV-2. Samples were obtained from the ongoing ImmuneRACE study (first 160 participants) and from over a thousand subjects provided by 6 global collaborators. Sample metadata almost always included a de-identified subject ID, COVID-19 status, age in years and sex. HLA class I and class II types, where available, came from metadata supplied by the sample provider rather than from assay-based typing. General conclusions and limits of the study: How much clinical and demographic metadata was included differed by source and by participant, and the metadata was provided uncurated.

From the germline V gene (reference sequence), CDR1 is LNHNV and CDR2 is YYDKDF. V is trimmed back by 7 bases and J by 5 bases, and the junction contains 14 bases that no gene match accounts for. From its cysteine to its phenylalanine, the CDR3 spans 16 amino acids. CDR3 DNA only is kept here, 48 bases in frame from base 1. A remark on this clone: Its antigen specificity is not known. No base qualities exist here, and no much larger clone lies one base off it.

Participants in the prospective study were enrolled through a virtual design, were aged roughly 18 to 90 years, and lived in under 25 United States geographic areas. Cohort assignment in the prospective study relied on participant-reported clinical history from a screening survey and a study questionnaire. Exposed participants had been in contact, within 2 weeks of entering the study, with a person who had a PCR-confirmed or clinician-diagnosed case of COVID-19. Mobile phlebotomists in the prospective study collected whole blood, serum and a nasopharyngeal or oropharyngeal swab from every participant. Additional blood draws and questionnaires over a 2-month period could optionally be provided by prospective study participants. Before DNA extraction, blood samples from the prospective study were shipped at room temperature or frozen. TCRbeta CDR3 regions were amplified from genomic DNA by means of the immunoSEQ Assay, a bias-controlled multiplex PCR. In the authors' own workflow: The number of nucleated cells in each sample was estimated from the amplification of reference gene primers within the assay. Sequence reads were collapsed and filtered to measure the absolute abundance of every unique TCRbeta CDR3 rearrangement. For each sample, productive Simpson clonality was calculated by taking the square root of Simpson's diversity index across productive rearrangements. TCRdb mirrors the immuneACCESS table, restricted to in-frame sequences. Some clones are absent from its copies; in checked studies, under half trace to an unresolved V gene, and the reason for the others is unknown. The DNA gave D and trimming, while V, J and clone size come from that table. This sample lists about 200,000 clones; about 88% were detected once. The biggest ten clones account for approximately 4.8% of the sample.

The V and J segments used are TRBV15 and TRBJ2-1; 7 bases in between match TRBD2. The sequence derives from a woman in her 30s who had been exposed to COVID-19. Sequencing was done on a sample of PBMCs or T cells enriched from blood (not recorded which). Read as DNA, the sequence is TGTGCCACCACCCCCCGGGGGGAATCCTTACACAATGAGCAGTTCTTC. This codes for CATTPRGESLHNEQFF.